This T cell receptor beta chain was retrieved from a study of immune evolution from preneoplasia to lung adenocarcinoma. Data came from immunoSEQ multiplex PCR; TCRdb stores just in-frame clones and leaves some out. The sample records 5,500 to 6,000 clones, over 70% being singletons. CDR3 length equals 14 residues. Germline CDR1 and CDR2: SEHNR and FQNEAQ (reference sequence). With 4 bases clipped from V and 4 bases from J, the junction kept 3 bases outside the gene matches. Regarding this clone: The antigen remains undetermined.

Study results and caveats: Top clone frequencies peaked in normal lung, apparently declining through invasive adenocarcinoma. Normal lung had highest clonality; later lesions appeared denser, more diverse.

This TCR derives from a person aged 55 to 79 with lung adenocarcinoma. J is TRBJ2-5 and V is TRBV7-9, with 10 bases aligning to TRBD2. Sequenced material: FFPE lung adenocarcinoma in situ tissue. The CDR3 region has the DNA TGTGCCAGCAGCTCTTCTAGCGGGGGAGAGACCCAGTACTTC. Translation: CASSSSSGGETQYF.